This T cell receptor (beta chain) was identified during a study of preoperative IRX-2 immunotherapy in early breast cancer. Treatment described: preoperative locoregional IRX-2 cytokine immunotherapy. Samples came from a phase Ib trial of preoperative locoregional IRX-2 cytokine immunotherapy. Using immunoSEQ multiplex PCR, the repertoire was profiled, and TCRdb retains in-frame clones only, with some absent. The data show approximately 100,000 clones, with roughly 90% seen just once and about 2.1% held by the top ten. Trimming shortened V by 1 base and J by 6 bases, and 18 bases separated the two germline ends. Germline V lookup: CDR1 SGHNT, CDR2 YENEEA. The CDR3 length is 16 residues.

The receptor was derived from a human donor with breast cancer. The rearrangement links TRBV11-3 to TRBJ1-2, with a possible D match to TRBD1 (6 bases). The sequencing here drew on tumor tissue, taken after IRX-2 immunotherapy. CDR3: CASSLVPGHLADGYTF. CDR3 DNA sequence: TGTGCCAGCAGCTTAGTCCCGGGACATCTTGCGGATGGCTACACCTTC. Filled out from reference TRBV11-3 and TRBJ1-2, the complete variable domain reads EAGVVQSPRYKIIEKKQPVAFWCNPISGHNTLYWYLQNLGQGPELLIRYENEEAVDDSQLPKDRFSAERLKGVDSTLKIQPAELGDSAVYLCASSLVPGHLADGYTFGSGTRLTVV.